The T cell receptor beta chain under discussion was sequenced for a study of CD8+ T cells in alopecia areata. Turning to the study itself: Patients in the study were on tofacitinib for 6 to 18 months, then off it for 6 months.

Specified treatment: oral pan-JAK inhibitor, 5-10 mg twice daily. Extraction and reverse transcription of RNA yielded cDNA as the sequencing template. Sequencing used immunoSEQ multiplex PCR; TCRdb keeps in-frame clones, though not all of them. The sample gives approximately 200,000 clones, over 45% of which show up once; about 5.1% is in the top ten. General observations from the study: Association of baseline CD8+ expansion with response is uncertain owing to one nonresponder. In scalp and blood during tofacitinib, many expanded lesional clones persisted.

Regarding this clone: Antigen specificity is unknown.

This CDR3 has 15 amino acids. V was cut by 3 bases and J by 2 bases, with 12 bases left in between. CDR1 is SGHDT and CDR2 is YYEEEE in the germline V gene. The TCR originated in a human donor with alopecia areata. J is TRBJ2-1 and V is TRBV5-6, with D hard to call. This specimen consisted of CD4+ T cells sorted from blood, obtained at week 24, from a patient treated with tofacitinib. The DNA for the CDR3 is TGTGCCAGCAGCTCCCGTGTCGGAGCCTACAATGAGCAGTTCTTC. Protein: CASSSRVGAYNEQFF.